This entry lists 17 T cell receptor beta chains sequenced from one sample in a study of regulatory T cells in long-lasting Graves disease. Time point reported: newly diagnosed GD, antithyroid drugs for less than 3 months. With RNA extracted from PBMCs as input, the TCR library was made. The TCR beta library used iRepertoire HTBI primers with Arm-PCR amplification of CDR3. MiXCR, applied by TCRdb to the multiplex PCR reads, yields one record per CDR3 protein. Of under 300,000 distinct CDR3 sequences listed, around 19% were seen once; the top ten hold approximately 20%. Sample: peripheral blood mononuclear cells (PBMCs), taken at new diagnosis, from a patient treated with antithyroid drugs. All receptors come from a female donor with Graves disease.

This clonotype was recorded at least ten times. V gene TRBV18 combines with J gene TRBJ1-1; D gene ambiguous. Per germline, CDR1 KGHSH and CDR2 LQKENI. This CDR3 is 13 amino acids long. V gave up 2 bases and J gave up 8 bases, with 12 bases separating them. For the CDR3, the DNA is TGTGCCAGCTCACCAGTCGGAAGGGCCGAAGCTTTCTTT. Protein product: CASSPVGRAEAFF.

This clonotype was recorded at least ten times. This chain joins TRBV6-1 and TRBJ1-1; the D gene is possibly TRBD1 (5 bases). The CDR3 length is 17 residues. V shed 7 bases and J shed 0 bases, with 21 bases lying between them. Germline-derived CDR1 and CDR2 are MNHNS and SASEGT. The CDR3 loop reads CASIGEAGRTMNTEAFF. Written as DNA, the CDR3 is TGTGCCAGCATTGGGGAGGCAGGGCGGACCATGAACACTGAAGCTTTCTTT.

This clonotype came up many times. The CDR3 sequence: CASSHQGSEKLFF. The CDR3 DNA is TGTGCCAGCAGCCACCAAGGGTCTGAAAAACTGTTTTTT. The V gene is TRBV27, the J gene TRBJ1-4; D is uncertain. Trimming stripped 6 bases from V and 7 bases from J, with 12 bases between. This CDR3 is 13 amino acids long. Per the germline V gene, CDR1 is MNHEY and CDR2 is SMNVEV (reference sequence).

This clonotype occurred many times. The V call is TRBV12-3 or TRBV12-4, the J call TRBJ2-5; D possibly uses TRBD1 or TRBD2 (5 bases each). V lost 5 bases and J lost 4, with 14 bases in between. The CDR3 covers 14 residues. The chain's CDR3 is CASSGTYTRETQYF. CDR3 DNA: TGTGCCAGCAGTGGGACGTACACGCGAGAGACCCAGTACTTC.

This clonotype showed up many times. The V gene is TRBV6-1, the J gene TRBJ2-2; TRBD1 agrees at 9 bases. Germline CDR1 and CDR2: MNHNS and SASEGT. The trim removed 6 bases at V and 5 bases at J, leaving 7 bases unmatched. The CDR3 runs 15 residues. In DNA form, the CDR3 reads TGTGCCAGCAGGCCCCGAGACAGGGGGACCGGGGAGCTGTTTTTT. This translates into CASRPRDRGTGELFF.

A remark on this clonotype: The conserved phenylalanine or tryptophan is not found at the CDR3 terminus, so this likely reflects a read error. The V gene is TRBV4-1, the J gene TRBJ2-1; the match to TRBD2 covers 7 bases. CDR3 length: 17 amino acids. CDR1 is MGHRA, CDR2 YSYEKL, per germline. V shed 0 bases, J shed 0 bases, and the junction held 5 bases outside the gene matches. The CDR3, as DNA: TGCGCCAGCAGCCAAGAATCTGGCGGGAGCTCCTACAATGAGCAGTTCCTC. Protein sequence: CASSQESGGSSYNEQFL.

A remark on this clonotype: A far larger clone is just one base off, so this is likely a read error. This CDR3 fails to terminate in the conserved phenylalanine or tryptophan, so it likely reflects a read error. The rearrangement joins TRBV3-1 to TRBJ2-3; 7 nucleotides line up with TRBD1. The tail of the sequence fits TRBJ1-1 better, so the J call may be wrong. This CDR3 comprises 15 residues. Germline V gene sequence: CDR1 LGHDT, CDR2 YNNKEL (reference sequence). The CDR3 region is CASSPFGQANTEAFV. The DNA of the CDR3 is TGTGCCAGCAGCCCCTTCGGACAGGCGAACACTGAAGCTTTCGTT.

This clonotype showed up many times. This chain connects TRBV2 to TRBJ2-4, with 10 nucleotides matching TRBD2. J was trimmed by 2 bases and V by 4 bases; bases with no gene match: 11. The CDR3 is 18 amino acids. Looked up from germline, CDR1 is SNHLY and CDR2 is FYNNEI. The CDR3 sequence: CASSGASGRSLTKNIQYF. The CDR3 region has the DNA TGTGCCAGCAGTGGGGCTAGCGGGAGATCCCTTACCAAAAACATTCAGTACTTC.

CDR3 region: CASSYASEVEQYF. CDR3 sequence (DNA): TGTGCCAGCAGCTATGCTAGCGAGGTCGAGCAGTACTTC. The chain links TRBV5-5 to TRBJ2-7; D possibly corresponds to TRBD2 (6 bases). There are 13 residues in the CDR3. Trimming removed 3 bases at V and 6 bases at J, with 13 bases between. Germline CDR1 SGHKS, CDR2 YYEKEE (reference sequence).

This clonotype was observed at least ten times. The J gene is TRBJ1-1, the V gene TRBV6-2 or TRBV6-3; possible D gene TRBD1, 5 bases. The germline gives CDR1 MNHEY, CDR2 SVGEGT. The V gene lost 7 bases and the J gene lost 5 bases, with 20 bases spanning the gap. The CDR3 has 15 residues. The CDR3 DNA reads TGTGCCAGCATGTGGGCTTTTGGGGCTCTTACTGAAGCTTTCTTT. Translating it yields CASMWAFGALTEAFF.

This clonotype turned up a few times. The V gene is TRBV18, the J gene TRBJ2-2; possible D gene TRBD2, 6 bases. Germline loops: CDR1 KGHSH, CDR2 LQKENI. CDR3 length: 13 residues. Trimming stripped 6 bases from V and 6 bases from J, with 11 bases between. CDR3 sequence reads: CASSSGSAGELFF. The CDR3 region has the DNA TGTGCCAGCTCCTCCGGGAGCGCCGGGGAGCTGTTTTTT. The whole variable domain, filled in from reference TRBV18 and TRBJ2-2, reads NAGVMQNPRHLVRRRGQEARLRCSPMKGHSHVYWYRQLPEEGLKFMVYLQKENIIDESGMPKERFSAEFPKEGPSILRIQQVVRGDSAAYFCASSSGSAGELFFGEGSRLTVL.

As regards this clonotype: A much more abundant neighbour one base away suggests this may be a read error. The chain combines TRBV9 with TRBJ2-1, with TRBD2 matching over 8 bases. This CDR3 has 15 amino acids. J lost 8 bases, V lost 0 bases, and 7 bases had no gene match. Germline assignment: CDR1 SGDLS and CDR2 YYNGEE. The CDR3, as DNA: TGTGCCAGCAGCGTAGTGCGGGAGGATTACCATGAGCAGTTCTTC. Amino acids: CASSVVREDYHEQFF.

This clonotype has a handful of counts. The chain combines TRBV9 with TRBJ1-4; weak D call: TRBD1 (6 bases). The CDR3 runs 15 residues. CDR1 and CDR2 from the germline V gene are SGDLS and YYNGEE. V shed 0 bases and J shed 7 bases, with 13 bases lying between them. The CDR3 DNA reads as TGTGCCAGCAGCGTAGATCCAACAGGGCTTGAAAAACTGTTTTTT. This translates into CASSVDPTGLEKLFF.

This clonotype was seen ten or more times. V gene TRBV30 combines with J gene TRBJ1-5, with D tentatively TRBD1 (5 bases). This CDR3 contains 13 residues. CDR1 and CDR2 from the germline V gene are GTSNPN and SVGIG (reference sequence). V gave up 0 bases and J gave up 7 bases, with 10 bases separating them. In DNA, the CDR3 is TGTGCCTGGAGTGTAAGGGGCAGGCAGCCCCAGCATTTT. Its translation: CAWSVRGRQPQHF. The full variable domain, its missing parts supplied by reference TRBV30 and TRBJ1-5, is SQTIHQWPATLVQPVGSPLSLECTVEGTSNPNLYWYRQAAGRGLQLLFYSVGIGQISSEVPQNLSASRPQDRQFILSSKKLLLSDSGFYLCAWSVRGRQPQHFGDGTRLSIL.

This clonotype occurred many times. The V and J genes are TRBV27 and TRBJ1-5; D is unresolved. V shed 8 bases and J shed 5 bases, with 13 bases lying between them. Germline assignment: CDR1 MNHEY and CDR2 SMNVEV (reference sequence). The length of the CDR3 is 13 residues. The CDR3 DNA sequence: TGTGCCAGCCGGGTCGATGGTTATCAGCCCCAGCATTTT. Amino acid sequence: CASRVDGYQPQHF.

This sequence joins TRBV11-2 and TRBJ2-5; D call uncertain. The CDR3 runs to 15 residues. Germline values: CDR1 SGHAT, CDR2 FQNNGV. Trimming cost V 1 base and J 1 base, with 10 bases left between them. The CDR3 coding sequence is TGTGCCAGCAGCTTAGGGGTTGCGGTCCAAGAGACCCAGTACTTC. Its protein product is CASSLGVAVQETQYF.

This chain uses TRBV6-4 with TRBJ1-5; 8 positions agree with TRBD1. Trimming took 6 bases from V and 1 from J; bases not matched to a gene: 8. Germline lookup yields CDR1 MRHNA and CDR2 SNTAGT. The CDR3 contains 16 residues. The CDR3 spells CASSDPGQASNQPQHF. CDR3 sequence (DNA): TGTGCCAGCAGCGATCCGGGACAGGCAAGCAATCAGCCCCAGCATTTT.